This record concerns one TCR beta chain sequence. Antigen: not known. This sample was included in a study of vaccination and CD4 T cells after COVID-19. Study conclusions and caveats: Only post-vaccination samples contained a median approximately 84% of the reactive clones in convalescent patients.

This CDR3 region has 18 residues. The Oncomine TCR Beta short-read assay was what sequenced the DNA obtained from cultured CD4+ T cells. Each CDR3 protein is one row after TCRdb ran MiXCR on the PCR reads. The data hold about 12,000 distinct CDR3 sequences, with roughly 59% observed a single time. Stated treatment: approximately 9-day PBMC culture with coronavirus spike peptide pools or control peptides (ViraFEST assay). This receptor was obtained from a human donor who had recovered from COVID-19. The specimen was CD4+ T cells from blood, cultured in vitro. The J gene is TRBJ2-3, the V gene TRBV21-1; TRBD2, the D gene given by the table, was not confirmed from the DNA. TRBV21-1 is assigned pseudogene status. CDR3 sequence (DNA): TGTGCCAGCAGCAAAGCGGGGCTAGCGGGAGGCGGCACAGATACGCAGTATTTT. Amino acids: CASSKAGLAGGGTDTQYF.